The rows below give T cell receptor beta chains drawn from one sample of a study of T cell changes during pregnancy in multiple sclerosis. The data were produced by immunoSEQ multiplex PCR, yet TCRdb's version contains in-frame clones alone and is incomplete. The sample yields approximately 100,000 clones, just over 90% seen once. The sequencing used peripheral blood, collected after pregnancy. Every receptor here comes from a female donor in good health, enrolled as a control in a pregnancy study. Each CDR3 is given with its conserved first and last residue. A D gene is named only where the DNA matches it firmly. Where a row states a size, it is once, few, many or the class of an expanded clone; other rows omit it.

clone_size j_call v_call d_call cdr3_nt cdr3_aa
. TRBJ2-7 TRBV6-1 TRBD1 TGTGCCAGCAGTTCATGGGACAGGGTTCGCTACGAGCAGTACTTC CASSSWDRVRYEQYF
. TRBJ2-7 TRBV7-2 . TGTGCCAGCAGCTTAGCCACAGCATGGCCACTCGAGCAGTACTTC CASSLATAWPLEQYF
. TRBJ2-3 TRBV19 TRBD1 TGTGCCAGTACACCAGGGGGCTTATATACGCAGTATTTT CASTPGGLYTQYF
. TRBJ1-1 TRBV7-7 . TGTGCTAGCAGCTTACATCCGAACACTGAAGCTTTCTTT CASSLHPNTEAFF
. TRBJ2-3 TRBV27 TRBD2 TGTGCCAGCAGTTCCGGACTAGCGGGAGGAACAGATACGCAGTATTTT CASSSGLAGGTDTQYF
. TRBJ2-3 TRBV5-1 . TGCGCCAGCAGCTTAACGCTAGCGATGGATACGCAGTATTTT CASSLTLAMDTQYF
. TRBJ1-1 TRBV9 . TGTGCCAGCAGCGTAGGGTCCACCGGGTTGGCCACTGAAGCTTTCTTT CASSVGSTGLATEAFF
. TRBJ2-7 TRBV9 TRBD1 TGTGCCAGCAGCGTAGGAGGGACAGGGGGCGCAAACGCCTACGAGCAGTACTTC CASSVGGTGGANAYEQYF
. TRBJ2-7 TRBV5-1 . TGCGCCAGCAGCCCCGGGAACTACGAGCAGTACTTC CASSPGNYEQYF
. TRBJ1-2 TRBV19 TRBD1 TGTGCCAGTACCCCGGTACAGGGGGCTGATGGCTACACCTTC CASTPVQGADGYTF
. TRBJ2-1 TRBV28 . TGTGCCAGCAGTTTATCTGGGGGCCCAACAGGTGATAAGTTCTTC CASSLSGGPTGDKFF
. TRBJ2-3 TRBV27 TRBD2 TGTGCCAGCAGTTTGCATTTCGACGGCGGGGGGGGGAGGAGAACAGATACGCAGTATTTT CASSLHFDGGGGRRTDTQYF
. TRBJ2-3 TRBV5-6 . TGTGCCAGCAGCTCAACAGATACGCAGTATTTT CASSSTDTQYF
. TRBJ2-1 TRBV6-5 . TGTGCCAGCAGTTCAAAGGGGATTGGTATTTACAATGAGCAGTTCTTC CASSSKGIGIYNEQFF
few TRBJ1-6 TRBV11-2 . TGTGCCAGCAGCTTAGCCCCGGCCTATAATTCACCCCTCCACTTT CASSLAPAYNSPLHF
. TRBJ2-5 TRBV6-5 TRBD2 TGTGCCAGCAGCCGCGGACTAGTTCAAGAGACCCAGTACTTC CASSRGLVQETQYF
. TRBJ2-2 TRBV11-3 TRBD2 TGTGCCAGCAGCTTAGATCGTTGGGGACTAGCGGGAGGAAACACCGGGGAGCTGTTTTTT CASSLDRWGLAGGNTGELFF
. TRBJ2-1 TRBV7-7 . TGTGCTAGCAGCCTGGACATAACCCATTACAATGAGCAGTTCTTC CASSLDITHYNEQFF
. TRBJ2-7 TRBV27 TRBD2 TGTGCCAGCAGTTTAGAGTCTAGCGGCTCCTACGAGCAGTACTTC CASSLESSGSYEQYF
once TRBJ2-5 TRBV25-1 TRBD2 TGTGCCAGCAGTGGAAGGCCGGGAGGGGAGACCCAGTACTTC CASSGRPGGETQYF
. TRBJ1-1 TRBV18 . TGTGCCAGCTCACCCAGAGGGGGCACTGAAGCTTTCTTT CASSPRGGTEAFF
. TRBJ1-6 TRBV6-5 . TGTGCCAGCAGTTACTCGAAGGACAACGCCTCACCCCTCCACTTT CASSYSKDNASPLHF
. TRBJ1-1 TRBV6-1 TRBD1 TGTGCCAGCAGTGAATCGCCGGACAGGGGGTCTGAAGCTTTCTTT CASSESPDRGSEAFF
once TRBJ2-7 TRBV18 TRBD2 TGTGCCAGCTCACCCCCGGGACTAGCGGGAGGGCCGCCCTCCTACGAGCAGTACTTC CASSPPGLAGGPPSYEQYF
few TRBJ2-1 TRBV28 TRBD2 TGTGCCAGCAGTTCGGCAACTCGGGGAGGGCCTACTGAGCAGTTCTTC CASSSATRGGPTEQFF
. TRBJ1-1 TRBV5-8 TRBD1 TGTGCCAGCAGCTTCGGGACAGGGGGAAAGGGAGCTTTCTTT CASSFGTGGKGAFF
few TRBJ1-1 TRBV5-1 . TGCGCCAGCAGCTTGTGGGAGGGTGAAGCTTTCTTT CASSLWEGEAFF
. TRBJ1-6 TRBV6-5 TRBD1 TGTGCCAGCAGTTACTCGGGGACAGCTAATTCACCCCTCCACTTT CASSYSGTANSPLHF
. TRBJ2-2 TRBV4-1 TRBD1 TGCGCCAGCAGCCGGCCGGGACAGGGCTCCGGGGAGCTGTTTTTT CASSRPGQGSGELFF
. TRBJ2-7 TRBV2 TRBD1 TGTGCCAGCACTGAACCGGGACAGGTGAACTCCTACGAGCAGTACTTC CASTEPGQVNSYEQYF
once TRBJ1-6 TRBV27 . TGTGCCAGCAGTTTACAGGGGTGGAATTCACCCCTCCACTTT CASSLQGWNSPLHF
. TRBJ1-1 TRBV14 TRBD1 TGTGCCAGCAGCCAAGGACAGGGGATGAACACTGAAGCTTTCTTT CASSQGQGMNTEAFF
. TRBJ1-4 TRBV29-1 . TGCAGCGCTGGCGGCGGCATGGGTAATGAAAAACTGTTTTTT CSAGGGMGNEKLFF
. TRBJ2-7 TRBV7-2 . TGTGCCAGCAGCCCCCGTGAAGCGGGCGGCGACGAGCAGTACTTC CASSPREAGGDEQYF
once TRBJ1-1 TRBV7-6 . TGTGCCAGCAGCTTAGAATGGGCAGGGGCATCTATGAACACTGAAGCTTTCTTT CASSLEWAGASMNTEAFF
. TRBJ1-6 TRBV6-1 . TGTGCCAGCAGTGAAGCTGTGAAGGGGATTTCTAATTCACCCCTCCACTTT CASSEAVKGISNSPLHF
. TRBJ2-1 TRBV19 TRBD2 TGTGCCAGTAGTATACAGCGGGGGGCCTACAATGAGCAGTTCTTC CASSIQRGAYNEQFF
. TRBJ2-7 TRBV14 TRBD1 TGTGCCAGCAGCCGAATACAGGGGTCTATCTACGAGCAGTACTTC CASSRIQGSIYEQYF
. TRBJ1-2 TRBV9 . TGTGCCAGCAGCGTAGGAGCAGGGGAGATGGGCTACACCTTC CASSVGAGEMGYTF
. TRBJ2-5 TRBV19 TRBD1 TGTGCCAGTAGTCACCAGACAGGGTGGGAAGAGACCCAGTACTTC CASSHQTGWEETQYF
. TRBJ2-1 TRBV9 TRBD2 TGTGCCAGTAGGGCGGGAGAGGCTGAGCAGTTCTTC CASRAGEAEQFF
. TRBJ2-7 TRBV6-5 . TGTGCCAGCAGTTACCTAACAGGGACCTACGAGCAGTACTTC CASSYLTGTYEQYF
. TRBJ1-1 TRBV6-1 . TGTGCCAGCAGTGAACTTTTGAACACTGAAGCTTTCTTT CASSELLNTEAFF
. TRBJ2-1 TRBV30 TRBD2 TGTGCCTGGAGCCGGGAAACTAGCGGCAATGAGCAGTTCTTC CAWSRETSGNEQFF
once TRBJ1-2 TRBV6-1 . TGTGCCAGCAGCCTTACAGGGATGGAAGGCTACACCTTC CASSLTGMEGYTF
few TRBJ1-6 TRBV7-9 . TGTGCCAGCAGCTTAGCGGCCAGGGTAGGGTCACCCCTCCACTTT CASSLAARVGSPLHF
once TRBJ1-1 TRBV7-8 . TGTGCCAGCAGCTTAGGAGGGAGCACTGAAGCTTTCTTT CASSLGGSTEAFF
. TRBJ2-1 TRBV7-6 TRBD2 TGTGCCAGCAGCGCCCCACTAGCGGGGGGTGAGTGGGAAAATGAGCAGTTCTTC CASSAPLAGGEWENEQFF
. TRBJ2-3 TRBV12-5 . TGTGCTAGTGGTTTGTCGGGGGCAGATACGCAGTATTTT CASGLSGADTQYF
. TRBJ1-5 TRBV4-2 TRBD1 TGTGCCAGCAGCCAACTTAGTGTTCCGGGACAGGGTAATCAGCCCCAGCATTTT CASSQLSVPGQGNQPQHF
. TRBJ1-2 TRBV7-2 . TGTGCCAGCAGCTACCCCATGAGTGGCTACACCTTC CASSYPMSGYTF
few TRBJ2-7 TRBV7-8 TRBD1 TGTGCCAGCTCGGGACAGGCGTTGGCCTACGAGCAGTACTTC CASSGQALAYEQYF
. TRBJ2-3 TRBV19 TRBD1 TGTGCCAGTAGCCCAGACAGGGCTAGCACAGATACGCAGTATTTT CASSPDRASTDTQYF
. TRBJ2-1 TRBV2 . TGTGCCAGCAGTATTCGCAATGAGCAGTTCTTC CASSIRNEQFF